The rows below give T cell receptor beta chains drawn from one sample of a study of cytomegalovirus exposure and HLA in healthy donors. The protocol was immunoSEQ multiplex PCR, while the TCRdb copy is restricted to in-frame clones and leaves out a portion. The table has about 160,000 clones, about 85% seen once. The sequenced material came from PBMCs. These receptors were obtained from a male donor in good health and CMV-seropositive. Each CDR3 is given with its conserved first and last residue. D genes are given only for firm matches. Rows give clone size only sometimes, using once, few, many, or a class for an expanded clone.

>TRBJ2-7|.|TRBD2|TRBV4-2
TGTGCCAGCAGCCAAGATCGTGGGACTACTTCCTACGAGCAGTACTTC
CASSQDRGTTSYEQYF
>TRBJ2-7|.|TRBD2|TRBV5-6
TGTGCCAGCAGCTCGGGGGGGGAGGGGCCCTTCTACGAGCAGTACTTC
CASSSGGEGPFYEQYF
>TRBJ2-1|.|.|TRBV6-1
TGTGCCAGCAGTGAACTCTTAGCGGCCCTCAATGAGCAGTTCTTC
CASSELLAALNEQFF
>TRBJ1-4|.|.|TRBV7-9
TGTTCCAGCAGCTTTAGACGTACAGGTCTTGAAAAACTGTTTTTT
CSSSFRRTGLEKLFF
>TRBJ2-3|.|TRBD2|TRBV2
TGTGCCAGCAGTGAAAGAGGCCTAGCGGGCGGCACAGATACGCAGTATTTT
CASSERGLAGGTDTQYF
>TRBJ2-3|.|TRBD2|TRBV7-9
TGTGCCAGCAGCCAACGGACTAGCGGGAGACTATCAGATACGCAGTATTTT
CASSQRTSGRLSDTQYF
>TRBJ2-3|.|TRBD2|TRBV9
TGTGCCAGCAGCATACCGGGGACTAGTCCATTCATTAGCACAGATACGCAGTATTTT
CASSIPGTSPFISTDTQYF
>TRBJ2-5|.|.|TRBV30
TGTGCCTGCCCCCTCCGGGACCAAGAGACCCAGTACTTC
CACPLRDQETQYF
>TRBJ2-3|.|.|TRBV7-8
TGTGCCAGCAGCTCGAAAACTCTTAGCACAGATACGCAGTATTTT
CASSSKTLSTDTQYF
>TRBJ2-2|.|.|TRBV9
TGTGCCAGCAGCGTAGGAATAGGCAGGGCAACCACCGGGGAGCTGTTTTTT
CASSVGIGRATTGELFF
>TRBJ1-3|.|.|TRBV6-5
TGTGCCAGCAGTTCCGGACTGGGTGCCATATATTTT
CASSSGLGAIYF
>TRBJ2-5|.|.|TRBV18
TGTGCCAGCTCACCACCGTCGCAAGAGACCCAGTACTTC
CASSPPSQETQYF
>TRBJ1-3|.|.|TRBV6-6
TGTGCCAGCAGGGGGAGGGGGAGAGAAAACACCATATATTTT
CASRGRGRENTIYF
>TRBJ2-5|.|.|TRBV25-1
TGTGCCAGCAGTGAACAGGCTGAAATACCTAAAGAGACCCAGTACTTC
CASSEQAEIPKETQYF
>TRBJ2-7|.|TRBD1|TRBV7-9
TGTGCCAGCAGCTTAGAACAGGGGGGCGACTACGAGCAGTACTTC
CASSLEQGGDYEQYF
>TRBJ2-2|few|TRBD2|TRBV7-8
TGTGCCAGCAGCTTAATAGCCCGACTAGCGGGAACGACCGGGGAGCTGTTTTTT
CASSLIARLAGTTGELFF
>TRBJ2-5|.|TRBD1|TRBV28
TGTGCCAGCAGTTCTCCCGGGACAGGGCACCAAGAGACCCAGTACTTC
CASSSPGTGHQETQYF
>TRBJ1-5|.|.|TRBV28
TGTGCCAGCAGTCAGGGCAATCAGCCCCAGCATTTT
CASSQGNQPQHF
>TRBJ2-7|.|TRBD2|TRBV5-4
TGTGCCAGCAGCCCAGTTGGGACTAGCGGGAGCTACGAGCAGTACTTC
CASSPVGTSGSYEQYF
>TRBJ2-3|.|.|TRBV4-3
TGCGCCAGCAGCCTTGGGGAGGCCCTTACAGATACGCAGTATTTT
CASSLGEALTDTQYF
>TRBJ1-5|few|.|TRBV19
TGTGCCAGTAGTATAGCCCAGGGAGGACCTAGCAATCAGCCCCAGCATTTT
CASSIAQGGPSNQPQHF
>TRBJ2-3|.|TRBD2|TRBV19
TGTGCCAGTAGTATGACTAGCGAACACACAGATACGCAGTATTTT
CASSMTSEHTDTQYF
>TRBJ2-1|.|TRBD2|TRBV5-1
TGCGCCAGCAGGGGGAGGACTAGCGGAACTAAAAGCTCCTACAATGAGCAGTTCTTC
CASRGRTSGTKSSYNEQFF
>TRBJ2-7|.|.|TRBV7-9
TGTGCCAGCAGCCCGGTGGAGCACGCGCAGTACTTC
CASSPVEHAQYF
>TRBJ2-7|.|TRBD1|TRBV6-5
TGTGCCAGTGGAGAACTCCGGGACAGCCACTACGAGCAGTACTTC
CASGELRDSHYEQYF
>TRBJ2-1|.|TRBD1|TRBV7-2
TGTGCCGGAGGGACAGGCGACTACAATGAGCAGTTCTTC
CAGGTGDYNEQFF
>TRBJ1-5|.|TRBD1|TRBV28
TGTGCCAGCAGCTGGGACAGGGGCAATCAGCCCCAGCATTTT
CASSWDRGNQPQHF
>TRBJ2-2|.|.|TRBV5-4
TGTGCCAGCAGCGTCCCGGTTGTTGGGGGGACCGGGGAGCTGTTTTTT
CASSVPVVGGTGELFF
>TRBJ2-1|.|.|TRBV7-6
TGTGCCAGCAGCAAAAACGGACGGACAGGGGCGACTAGCGTCTACAATGAGCAGTTCTTC
CASSKNGRTGATSVYNEQFF
>TRBJ1-2|.|TRBD1|TRBV27
TGTGCCAGCAGCAAACAGGGGATGGCCTACACCTTC
CASSKQGMAYTF
>TRBJ1-1|.|.|TRBV7-9
TGTTCCAGCAGCTTAGGGGGGCGCGCGGCTTTCTTT
CSSSLGGRAAFF
>TRBJ2-1|.|.|TRBV7-2
TGTGCCAGCACCACTCTATCCTACAATGAGCAGTTCTTC
CASTTLSYNEQFF
>TRBJ2-7|.|TRBD2|TRBV7-9
TGTTCCAGCAGCTCCAAAGGAGGTAGCGGGACGTGGCAGTACTTC
CSSSSKGGSGTWQYF
>TRBJ2-2|few|TRBD1|TRBV9
TGTGCCAGCAGCTCCCGGACAGGGATAAACACCGGGGAGCTGTTTTTT
CASSSRTGINTGELFF
>TRBJ2-2|.|.|TRBV5-4
TGTGCCAGCAGCTTTCGGTTTGGCGGGACGAACACCGGGGAGCTGTTTTTT
CASSFRFGGTNTGELFF
>TRBJ1-1|.|TRBD1|TRBV7-8
TGTGCCAGCAGCTACGGACAGGCGAACACTGAAGCTTTCTTT
CASSYGQANTEAFF
>TRBJ1-4|.|.|TRBV5-6
TGTGCCAGCAGCTTGTTCGTGAGGTTTGAAAAACTGTTTTTT
CASSLFVRFEKLFF
>TRBJ1-2|.|TRBD1|TRBV28
TGTGCCAGCAGTTTCCCCCCGGGACAGGCACTCAGGGGCTACACCTTC
CASSFPPGQALRGYTF
>TRBJ2-3|.|TRBD2|TRBV11-3
TGTGCCAGCAGCCCAGAGGTTAGCGGGGAGCGAGATACGCAGTATTTT
CASSPEVSGERDTQYF
>TRBJ1-5|.|.|TRBV4-3
TGCGCCAGCAGCCAAGACCGGGGACAGCCCCAGCATTTT
CASSQDRGQPQHF
>TRBJ1-1|.|.|TRBV5-1
TGCGCCAGCAGCTTGGCGGTAACCGTCACTGAAGCTTTCTTT
CASSLAVTVTEAFF
>TRBJ2-1|.|.|TRBV7-9
TGTGCCAGCAGCCCTAGAATGGAGGGTGGGAATGAGCAGTTCTTC
CASSPRMEGGNEQFF
>TRBJ2-3|.|TRBD2|TRBV19
TGTGCCAGTAGTATGGGACTAGCGGGGAACACAGATACGCAGTATTTT
CASSMGLAGNTDTQYF
>TRBJ2-2|.|.|TRBV2
TGTGCCAGCAGACCCCAGGGTTCCAGCACCGGGGAGCTGTTTTTT
CASRPQGSSTGELFF